Reported below is one T cell receptor (beta chain). Its matching antigen is unknown. The data are from a study of T cell repertoires in cytomegalovirus infection. Study context: Matching HLA type, along with CMV infection, was indicated by public TCR beta signatures.

TCRdb ran MiXCR on the reads and lists one entry per CDR3 protein. This sample has hundreds of thousands of distinct CDR3 sequences; around 30% occur once, and the top ten carry around a sixth. Germline CDR1 MNHEY, CDR2 SMNVEV (reference sequence). The V segment lost 5 bases and the J segment 3 bases; nucleotides outside the gene matches: 4. The CDR3 has 14 residues. General study results and limits: Ex vivo responses were dominated by HLA-C-restricted CMV-specific TCR beta clonotypes.

This TCR came from a human donor in good health (CMV status not recorded). Some clones in this sample may be carry-over from other donors' samples. The V call is TRBV27, the J call TRBJ1-1, with 9 bases lining up with TRBD1. The sequenced sample was cultured PBMCs, obtained from culture after CMV antigen stimulation. DNA of the CDR3: TGTGCCAGCAGTACAGGGGGCGCGGACACTGAAGCTTTCTTT. It specifies CASSTGGADTEAFF.